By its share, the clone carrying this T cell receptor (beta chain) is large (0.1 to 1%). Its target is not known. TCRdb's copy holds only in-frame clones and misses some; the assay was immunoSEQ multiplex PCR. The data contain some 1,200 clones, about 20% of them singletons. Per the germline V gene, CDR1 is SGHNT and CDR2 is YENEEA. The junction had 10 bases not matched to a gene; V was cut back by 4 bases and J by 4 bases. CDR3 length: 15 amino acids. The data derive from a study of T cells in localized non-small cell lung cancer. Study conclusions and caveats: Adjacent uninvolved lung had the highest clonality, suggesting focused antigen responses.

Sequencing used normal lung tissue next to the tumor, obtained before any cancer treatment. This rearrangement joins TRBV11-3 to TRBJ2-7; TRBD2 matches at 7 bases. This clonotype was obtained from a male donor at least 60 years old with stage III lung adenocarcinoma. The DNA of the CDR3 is TGTGCCAGCAGCTGGGGCGAGGGAGGGATATACGAGCAGTACTTC. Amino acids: CASSWGEGGIYEQYF.